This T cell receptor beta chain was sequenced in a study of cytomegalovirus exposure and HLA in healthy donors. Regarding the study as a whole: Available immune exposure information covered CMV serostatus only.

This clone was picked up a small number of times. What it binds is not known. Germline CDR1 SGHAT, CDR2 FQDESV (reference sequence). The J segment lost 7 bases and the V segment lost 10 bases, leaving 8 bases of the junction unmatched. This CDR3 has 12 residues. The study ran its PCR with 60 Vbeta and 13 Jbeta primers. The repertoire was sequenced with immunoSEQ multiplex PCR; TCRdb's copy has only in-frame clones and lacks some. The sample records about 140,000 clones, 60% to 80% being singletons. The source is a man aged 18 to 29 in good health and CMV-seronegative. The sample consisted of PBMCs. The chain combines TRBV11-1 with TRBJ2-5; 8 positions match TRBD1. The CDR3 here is CATADRGRTQYF. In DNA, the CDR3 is TGTGCCACCGCTGACAGGGGACGGACCCAGTACTTC.